The source of this T cell receptor beta chain is a study of blood T cells in healthy people across ages. The V end lost 7 bases, the J end lost 4 bases, and 15 bases lay between the germline ends. Germline V gene lookup returns CDR1 SQVTM and CDR2 ANQGSEA. The CDR3 totals 13 residues. For the second PCR, which ran for 7 to 11 cycles, a sample-barcoded 5' primer and a J-beta primer mix were used. MiXCR, applied by TCRdb to the 5' RACE reads, yields one record per CDR3 protein. The profile shows about 1.6 million distinct CDR3 sequences, around 36% of them singletons. The TCR sequence derives from a woman aged 25 to 39 in good health. The sequenced sample consisted of blood. The gene calls are TRBV29-1 and TRBJ2-3; D remains unclear. The CDR3 DNA reads as TGCAGCGGACTTTTGGGGTATTCAGATACGCAGTATTTT. Protein product: CSGLLGYSDTQYF.